Below are 30 T cell receptor beta chains sequenced from a single sample in a study of T-cell memory formation after mild COVID-19 (dated by TCRdb to 2020 to 2022). The library came from 5' RACE. Sequencer: Illumina NovaSeq 6000. The public sequencing data were trimmed at Q25 with fastp and processed into clonotypes with MiXCR by TCRdb, which kept only in-frame beta chains. All rows with the same CDR3 protein become a single entry with the most common DNA and genes. Present in this sample are a few hundred thousand distinct CDR3 sequences, 15% to 20% of which were seen just once. The ten most abundant clones make up 20% to 25% of the sample. Input material: PBMCs or a T cell subset sorted from them (not recorded which). These receptors came from a man between 18 and 29 years old who had mild COVID-19 (a few samples of this study predate the infection). The sample titles of this study are shuffled in the database, so cell type and time point are left out; the donor was told from shared clones.

V usage is TRBV5-1 and J usage is TRBJ2-3, with D tentatively TRBD1 (5 bases). Germline V gene lookup returns CDR1 SGHRS and CDR2 YFSETQ. Trimming removed 3 bases from V and 0 bases from J, with 29 bases in between. The CDR3 loop spans 21 amino acids. CDR3 in DNA: TGCGCCAGCAGCTCGAGCCCCCTTGCTGTGGGGCAGGGTGCTAGCACAGATACGCAGTATTTT. Encoded protein: CASSSSPLAVGQGASTDTQYF.

CDR3 nucleotide sequence: TGTGCCAGCAGCGGCGAGTGGACCGGGGAGCTGTTTTTT. Its protein product is CASSGEWTGELFF. The rearrangement links TRBV9 to TRBJ2-2; no clear D gene. V lost 3 bases and J 5 bases, leaving 8 bases between the germline ends. The CDR3 loop spans 13 amino acids. Germline values: CDR1 SGDLS, CDR2 YYNGEE.

This clonotype was picked up a small number of times. V and J are TRBV6-1 and TRBJ2-7; TRBD1 matches 11 bases. Trimming at V came to 6 bases and at J to 4 bases, leaving 8 bases not matched to a gene. This CDR3 has 15 residues. The germline gives CDR1 MNHNS, CDR2 SASEGT. CDR3 in amino acids: CASRPGQGERYEQYV. DNA for the CDR3: TGTGCCAGCAGACCGGGACAGGGGGAGCGATACGAGCAGTACGTC.

The chain couples TRBV20-1 to TRBJ2-1, with D possibly TRBD2 on 6 matching bases. There are 16 residues in the CDR3. V shed 5 bases and J shed 0 bases, with 17 bases lying between them. Germline V lookup: CDR1 DFQATT, CDR2 SNEGSKA (reference sequence). Here the CDR3 DNA reads TGCAGTGCTGCCCACCTAGCGCAGAGCTCCTACAATGAGCAGTTCTTC. It encodes CSAAHLAQSSYNEQFF.

The chain is built from TRBV5-6 and TRBJ1-2; D not certain. This CDR3 has 15 amino acids. Per germline, CDR1 SGHDT and CDR2 YYEEEE. V lost 6 bases, J lost 2 bases, and 17 bases lay in between. CDR3 sequence (DNA): TGTGCCAGCATCTTCCCCCGGGGATACAACTATGGCTACACCTTC. Its translation: CASIFPRGYNYGYTF.

This clonotype was observed a few times. V is TRBV12-3 or TRBV12-4 and J is TRBJ1-5, with D uncertain. There are 13 residues in the CDR3. Trimming stripped 10 bases from V and 3 bases from J, with 13 bases between. The CDR3 bases are TGTGCCACCCTTCGCGATTTCAATCAGCCCCAGCATTTT. It is translated as CATLRDFNQPQHF.

In this sample, this clonotype turned up a few times. The chain recombines TRBV5-1 with TRBJ2-6; 10 nucleotides line up with TRBD1. The ends lost 3 bases at V and 10 bases at J; junction bases unmatched: 10. CDR3 length equals 16 residues. In germline, CDR1 is SGHRS, CDR2 YFSETQ. The CDR3 spells CASSSSGTGVKNVLTF. CDR3 coding DNA: TGCGCCAGCAGCTCGTCCGGGACAGGGGTGAAAAACGTCCTGACTTTC.

V and J are TRBV14 and TRBJ1-6; a weak D match, TRBD1 (5 bases). From germline, CDR1 is SGHDN and CDR2 FVKESK. The CDR3 is 14 residues long. V gave up 6 bases and J gave up 7 bases, with 13 bases separating them. Here the CDR3 reads CASSPGTENSPLHF. The CDR3 coding sequence is TGTGCCAGCAGTCCCGGGACGGAAAATTCACCCCTCCACTTT.

This clonotype showed up just a few times. This chain connects TRBV7-2 to TRBJ1-6; tentatively, D is TRBD1 (5 bases). Germline V gene lookup returns CDR1 SGHTA and CDR2 FQGNSA. V was clipped by 11 bases and J by 7 bases, with 12 bases between them. The CDR3 is 12 residues long. In DNA, the CDR3 is TGTGCCGGCGGGACCGGGAATTCACCCCTCCACTTT. It codes for CAGGTGNSPLHF.

The chain recombines TRBV7-9 with TRBJ2-3; TRBD2 is a possible D gene (7 bases). The V end lost 5 bases, the J end lost 4 bases, and 16 bases lay between the germline ends. The CDR3 has 15 amino acids. Looked up from germline, CDR1 is SEHNR and CDR2 is FQNEAQ (reference sequence). The CDR3 loop is CASSPGLGGPDTQYF. CDR3 in DNA: TGTGCCAGCAGCCCAGGACTAGGGGGGCCAGATACGCAGTATTTT.

This clonotype was detected only a few times. The rearrangement links TRBV10-3 to TRBJ2-2, with D hard to call. Trimming removed 8 bases at V and 1 base at J, with 11 bases between. The CDR3 is 14 residues long. The germline V gene has CDR1 ENHRY and CDR2 SYGVKD. For the CDR3, the DNA is TGTGCCATCCCGATCGCAGGGAACACCGGGGAGCTGTTTTTT. It specifies CAIPIAGNTGELFF.

This clonotype was seen a few times. The rearrangement uses TRBV6-2 or TRBV6-3 and TRBJ1-1, with TRBD1 identical over 8 bases. Trimming took 6 bases from V and 3 from J; bases not matched to a gene: 6. The V gene's germline CDR1 is MNHEY and CDR2 SVGEGT. This CDR3 is 14 amino acids long. Here the CDR3 reads CASRITGGHTEAFF. For the CDR3, the DNA is TGTGCCAGCAGGATAACAGGGGGTCACACTGAAGCTTTCTTT.

This sequence joins TRBV10-3 and TRBJ2-3; 7 bases are a match to TRBD2. The CDR3 sequence is 14 residues long. The V gene's germline CDR1 is ENHRY and CDR2 SYGVKD. The V and J ends lost 8 bases and 0 bases, in that order; junction bases with no gene match: 5. The CDR3 coding sequence is TGTGCCATCTCACCCGGGGGGAGCACAGATACGCAGTATTTT. Its translation is CAISPGGSTDTQYF.

The chain combines TRBV7-2 with TRBJ2-3; 7 nucleotides match TRBD2. Trimming took 1 base from V and 6 from J; bases not matched to a gene: 7. The CDR3 consists of 15 residues. Germline assignment: CDR1 SGHTA and CDR2 FQGNSA. The CDR3 coding sequence is TGTGCCAGCAGCTTAGAACTAGCGCTTGGGGATACGCAGTATTTT. This codes for CASSLELALGDTQYF. The whole variable domain, remainder taken from reference TRBV7-2 and TRBJ2-3, is GAGVSQSPSNKVTEKGKDVELRCDPISGHTALYWYRQSLGQGLEFLIYFQGNSAPDKSGLPSDRFSAERTGGSVSTLTIQRTQQEDSAVYLCASSLELALGDTQYFGPGTRLTVL.

This clonotype appeared a few times. The chain joins TRBV20-1 to TRBJ2-1, with a possible D match to TRBD2 (7 bases). Trimming removed 1 base from V and 6 bases from J, with 10 bases in between. Per the germline V gene, CDR1 is DFQATT and CDR2 is SNEGSKA (reference sequence). The CDR3 loop spans 13 amino acids. Here the CDR3 reads CSARVGGGNEQFF. The DNA for the CDR3 is TGCAGTGCTAGAGTAGGGGGGGGCAATGAGCAGTTCTTC.

This rearrangement joins TRBV7-9 to TRBJ2-7, with a weak D call TRBD2 (6 bases). The CDR3 loop spans 15 amino acids. Germline V gene lookup returns CDR1 SEHNR and CDR2 FQNEAQ (reference sequence). Trimming stripped 2 bases from V and 0 bases from J, with 11 bases between. The CDR3 DNA is TGTGCCAGCAGCTTATCGCTCGGGGGCTCCTACGAGCAGTACTTC. It is translated as CASSLSLGGSYEQYF.

The chain carries TRBV6-5 and TRBJ2-4, with a tentative D call TRBD1 (5 bases). CDR3 length: 15 amino acids. From germline, CDR1 is MNHEY and CDR2 SVGAGI. Trimming left V 4 bases short and J 0 bases short, with 10 bases between. In DNA, the CDR3 is TGTGCCAGCAGTTCGACAGTTAGAGCCAAAAACATTCAGTACTTC. It yields the protein CASSSTVRAKNIQYF.

The rearrangement joins TRBV20-1 to TRBJ1-5, with D possibly matching TRBD1 (6 bases). CDR1 is DFQATT and CDR2 is SNEGSKA in the germline V gene (reference sequence). The V end was cut by 5 bases, the J end by 2 bases, with 10 bases between. The CDR3 is made up of 13 amino acids. The CDR3 reads CSAAGDGNQPQHF. CDR3 DNA sequence: TGCAGTGCTGCAGGGGATGGCAATCAGCCCCAGCATTTT.

The chain is built from TRBV7-9 and TRBJ1-4, with D possibly matching TRBD1 (6 bases). The germline V gene has CDR1 SEHNR and CDR2 FQNEAQ (reference sequence). The CDR3 has 14 amino acids. The V end was cut by 4 bases, the J end by 11 bases, with 17 bases between. The CDR3, as DNA: TGTGCCAGCAGCTCCCGGCTGGGGGCTAGCAAACTGTTTTTT. Protein product: CASSSRLGASKLFF.

This clonotype was detected only a few times. The rearrangement links TRBV6-2 or TRBV6-3 to TRBJ2-6, with D tentatively TRBD1 or TRBD2 (5 bases each). The CDR3 totals 16 residues. Germline V lookup: CDR1 MNHEY, CDR2 SVGEGT. V was trimmed by 4 bases and J by 0 bases, leaving 10 bases between them. The chain's CDR3 is CASSFHGASGANVLTF. CDR3 DNA: TGTGCCAGCAGTTTCCACGGGGCCTCTGGGGCCAACGTCCTGACTTTC.

This clonotype was detected many times. J is TRBJ2-5 and V is TRBV12-3 or TRBV12-4; the D is unclear. V dropped 5 bases and J dropped 2 bases, with 12 bases sitting between them. This CDR3 contains 14 residues. In DNA, the CDR3 is TGTGCCAGCAGTCTGCGGCGGCGGCAAGAGACCCAGTACTTC. The encoded protein is CASSLRRRQETQYF.

This clonotype was recorded a few times. The chain couples TRBV12-3 or TRBV12-4 to TRBJ2-1; TRBD2 is a possible D gene (6 bases). CDR3 size: 15 residues. Deletions cut 6 bases from V and 8 bases from J, with 20 bases between. The CDR3, as DNA: TGTGCCAGCAGCGCCCCCATGACTAGTAGCGATGAGCAGTTCTTC. Its translation: CASSAPMTSSDEQFF.

The V call is TRBV5-1, the J call TRBJ1-1, with D uncertain. The V and J ends lost 4 bases and 4 bases respectively, with 14 bases between them. The CDR3 consists of 14 residues. The germline CDR1 and CDR2 sequences are SGHRS and YFSETQ. DNA of the CDR3: TGCGCCAGCAGCGCAGAGGGCCTGGGCACTGAAGCTTTCTTT. It yields the protein CASSAEGLGTEAFF.

The chain links TRBV7-2 to TRBJ2-1; D might be TRBD1 or TRBD2, each matching 6 bases. Trimming pared 3 bases from V and 7 bases from J, leaving 10 bases between. CDR3 length equals 13 residues. The germline CDR1 and CDR2 sequences are SGHTA and FQGNSA. This CDR3 is CASSFGGRNEQFF. The DNA for the CDR3 is TGTGCCAGCAGCTTTGGGGGGCGGAATGAGCAGTTCTTC.

This clonotype came up a few times. V gene TRBV5-6 combines with J gene TRBJ2-7; the D is unclear. Germline lookup yields CDR1 SGHDT and CDR2 YYEEEE. Trimming removed 6 bases at V and 5 bases at J, with 15 bases between. CDR3 length: 13 residues. Here the CDR3 DNA reads TGTGCCAGCACCCCACGGGCCGCCGACGAGCAGTACTTC. As protein: CASTPRAADEQYF.

This clonotype was recorded at least ten times. The gene calls are TRBV7-3 and TRBJ2-7; TRBD1 aligns across 9 bases. The V segment lost 7 bases and the J segment 5 bases; nucleotides outside the gene matches: 9. The CDR3 consists of 14 residues. Germline assignment: CDR1 SGHTA and CDR2 FQGTGA. The chain's CDR3 is CASKPGTGNDEQYF. CDR3 DNA: TGTGCCAGCAAACCCGGGACAGGGAATGACGAGCAGTACTTC.

This clonotype was counted between two and nine times. The chain has TRBV6-2 or TRBV6-3 and TRBJ2-3, with a tentative D call TRBD2 (5 bases). The CDR3 contains 13 residues. Germline V lookup: CDR1 MNHEY, CDR2 SVGEGT. V lost 8 bases to trimming and J lost 4 bases, with 13 bases between them. CDR3 bases: TGTGCCAGCGCGAGGGCCGGATCAGATACGCAGTATTTT. Protein sequence: CASARAGSDTQYF.

This clonotype was counted a few times. The CDR3 sequence is CASSLLAGQNEQYF. CDR3 DNA: TGTGCCAGCAGTTTATTGGCAGGGCAGAACGAGCAGTACTTC. This chain links TRBV12-3 or TRBV12-4 with TRBJ2-7, with a possible D match to TRBD1 (5 bases). With 2 bases removed from V and 5 bases from J, the gap between germline ends came to 13 bases. The CDR3 sequence is 14 residues long.

The V call is TRBV7-2, the J call TRBJ2-3; either TRBD1 or TRBD2 may fit D (5 bases each). V was pared by 1 base and J by 6 bases, with 8 bases between. Germline V lookup: CDR1 SGHTA, CDR2 FQGNSA. The CDR3 totals 13 residues. Here the CDR3 reads CASSLGWGDTQYF. The CDR3 coding sequence is TGTGCCAGCAGCTTAGGATGGGGGGATACGCAGTATTTT. The full variable domain, rest sourced from reference TRBV7-2 and TRBJ2-3, is GAGVSQSPSNKVTEKGKDVELRCDPISGHTALYWYRQSLGQGLEFLIYFQGNSAPDKSGLPSDRFSAERTGGSVSTLTIQRTQQEDSAVYLCASSLGWGDTQYFGPGTRLTVL.

Only a few counts were recorded for this clonotype. The chain recombines TRBV10-2 with TRBJ2-5; D gene unclear. The V end lost 3 bases, the J end lost 5 bases, and 16 bases lay between the germline ends. CDR1 and CDR2 (germline): WSHSY, SAAADI. The CDR3 extends over 15 amino acids. The CDR3 is CASSDSAAGWETQYF. The CDR3 DNA is TGCGCCAGCAGTGATTCGGCAGCTGGGTGGGAGACCCAGTACTTC.